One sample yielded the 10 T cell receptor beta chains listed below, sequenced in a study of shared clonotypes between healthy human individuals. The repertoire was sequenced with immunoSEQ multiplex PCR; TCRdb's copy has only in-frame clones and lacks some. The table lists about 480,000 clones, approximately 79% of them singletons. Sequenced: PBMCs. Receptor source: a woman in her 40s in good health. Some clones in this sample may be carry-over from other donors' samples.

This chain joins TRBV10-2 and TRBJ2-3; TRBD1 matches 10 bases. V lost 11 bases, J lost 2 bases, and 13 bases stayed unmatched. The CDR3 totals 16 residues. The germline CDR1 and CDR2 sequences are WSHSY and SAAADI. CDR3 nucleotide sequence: TGCGCCTCATCGCCACGACAGGGGGCCCTCACAGATACGCAGTATTTT. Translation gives CASSPRQGALTDTQYF.

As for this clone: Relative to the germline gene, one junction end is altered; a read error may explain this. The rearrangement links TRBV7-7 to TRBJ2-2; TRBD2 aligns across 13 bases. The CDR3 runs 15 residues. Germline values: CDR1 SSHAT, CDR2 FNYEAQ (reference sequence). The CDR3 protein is CASSQLAGGPGELFF. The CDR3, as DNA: TGTGCTAGCAGTCAACTAGCGGGAGGGCCCGGGGAGCTGTTTTTT.

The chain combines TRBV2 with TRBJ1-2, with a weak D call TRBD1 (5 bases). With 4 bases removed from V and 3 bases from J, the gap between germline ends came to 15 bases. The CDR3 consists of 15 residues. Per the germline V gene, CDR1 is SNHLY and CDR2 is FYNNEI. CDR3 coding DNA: TGTGCCAGCAGTGTAGCGCAGGGACTGGACTATGGCTACACCTTC. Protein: CASSVAQGLDYGYTF.

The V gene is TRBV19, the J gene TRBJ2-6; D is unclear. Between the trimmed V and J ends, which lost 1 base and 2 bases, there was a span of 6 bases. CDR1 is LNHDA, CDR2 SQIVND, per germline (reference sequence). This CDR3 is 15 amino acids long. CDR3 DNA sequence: TGTGCCAGTAGTATAGTTCTCACTGGGGCCAACGTCCTGACTTTC. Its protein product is CASSIVLTGANVLTF. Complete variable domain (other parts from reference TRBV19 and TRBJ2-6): DGGITQSPKYLFRKEGQNVTLSCEQNLNHDAMYWYRQDPGQGLRLIYYSQIVNDFQKGDIAEGYSVSREKKESFPLTVTSAQKNPTAFYLCASSIVLTGANVLTFGAGSRLTVL.

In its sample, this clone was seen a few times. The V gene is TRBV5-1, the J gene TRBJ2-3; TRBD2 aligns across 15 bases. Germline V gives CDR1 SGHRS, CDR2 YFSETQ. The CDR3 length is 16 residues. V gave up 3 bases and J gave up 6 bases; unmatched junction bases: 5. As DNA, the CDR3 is TGCGCCAGCAGCTGGACTAGCGGGAGGGGTAGGGATACGCAGTATTTT. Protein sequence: CASSWTSGRGRDTQYF.

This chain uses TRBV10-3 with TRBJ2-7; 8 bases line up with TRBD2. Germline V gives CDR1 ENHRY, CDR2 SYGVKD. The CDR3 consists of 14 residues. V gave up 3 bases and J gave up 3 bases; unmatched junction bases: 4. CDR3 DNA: TGTGCCATCAGTGACTATACTAGCGGCTACGAGCAGTACTTC. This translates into CAISDYTSGYEQYF.

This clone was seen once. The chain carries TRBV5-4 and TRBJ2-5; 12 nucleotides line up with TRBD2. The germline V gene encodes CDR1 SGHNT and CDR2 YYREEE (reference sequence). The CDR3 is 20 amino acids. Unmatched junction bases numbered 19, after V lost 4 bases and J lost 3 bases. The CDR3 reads CASSIGLAGQKTEKKETQYF. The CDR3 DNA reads TGTGCCAGCAGCATAGGACTAGCGGGACAAAAAACGGAAAAGAAAGAGACCCAGTACTTC.

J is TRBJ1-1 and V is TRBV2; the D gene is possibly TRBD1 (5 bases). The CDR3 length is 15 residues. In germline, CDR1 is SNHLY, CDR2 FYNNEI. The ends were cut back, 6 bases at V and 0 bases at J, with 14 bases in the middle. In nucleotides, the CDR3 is TGTGCCAGCAGGGGGGAGACCGACATGAACACTGAAGCTTTCTTT. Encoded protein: CASRGETDMNTEAFF.

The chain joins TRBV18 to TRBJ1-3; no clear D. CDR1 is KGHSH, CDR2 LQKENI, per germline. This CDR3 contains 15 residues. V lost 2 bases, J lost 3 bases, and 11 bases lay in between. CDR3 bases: TGTGCCAGCTCACCATTGCCCCCCTTTGGAAACACCATATATTTT. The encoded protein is CASSPLPPFGNTIYF.

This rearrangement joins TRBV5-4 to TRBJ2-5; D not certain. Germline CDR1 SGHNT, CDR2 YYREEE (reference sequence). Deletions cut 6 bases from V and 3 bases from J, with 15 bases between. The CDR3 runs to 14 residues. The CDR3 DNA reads TGTGCCAGCACCATATCAGGCACTGAAGAGACCCAGTACTTC. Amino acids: CASTISGTEETQYF.